This is a list of T cell receptor beta chains from one sample in a study of cytomegalovirus exposure and HLA in healthy donors. The data were produced by immunoSEQ multiplex PCR, yet TCRdb's version contains in-frame clones alone and is incomplete. The table has 100,000 to 150,000 clones, about 83% seen once. The sample taken for sequencing was PBMCs. The receptors stem from a woman in her thirties or forties in good health and CMV-seropositive. The CDR3 runs from the conserved cysteine through the conserved F or W. A D gene is named only where the DNA matches it firmly. Size is stated for part of the rows, as once, few or many counts, or as a class when the clone is expanded.

NA,TRBV7-6,NA,TRBJ2-2,CASRRPGDGELFF,TGTGCCAGCAGGCGGCCCGGGGACGGGGAGCTGTTTTTT
NA,TRBV2,NA,TRBJ2-7,CASSPNSYEQYF,TGTGCCAGCAGCCCCAACTCCTACGAGCAGTACTTC
NA,TRBV2,NA,TRBJ2-7,CASSLQGYEQYF,TGTGCCAGCAGTCTACAGGGATACGAGCAGTACTTC
TRBD2,TRBV13,NA,TRBJ2-7,CASSWLAGDHYEQYF,TGTGCCAGCAGCTGGTTAGCGGGGGATCACTACGAGCAGTACTTC
TRBD2,TRBV2,NA,TRBJ2-5,CASSSGTSGTQYF,TGTGCCAGCAGTTCCGGGACTAGCGGGACCCAGTACTTC
NA,TRBV7-9,NA,TRBJ1-2,CASSRPAGLNYGYTF,TGTGCCAGCAGCCGACCAGCGGGGTTGAACTATGGCTACACCTTC
TRBD2,TRBV7-2,once,TRBJ2-7,CASSLASGIYEQYF,TGTGCCAGCAGCTTAGCTAGCGGGATCTACGAGCAGTACTTC
TRBD1,TRBV7-2,NA,TRBJ1-1,CASSPQGGNTEAFF,TGTGCCAGCAGCCCGCAGGGGGGGAACACTGAAGCTTTCTTT
NA,TRBV6-5,NA,TRBJ1-1,CASSNTPSGTEAFF,TGTGCCAGCAGTAACACCCCCTCGGGAACTGAAGCTTTCTTT
TRBD2,TRBV7-2,once,TRBJ2-7,CASSTHTSGSGYEQYF,TGTGCCAGCAGCACTCATACTAGCGGGAGTGGCTACGAGCAGTACTTC
NA,TRBV9,NA,TRBJ2-5,CASSVAFAETQYF,TGTGCCAGCAGCGTAGCTTTTGCGGAGACCCAGTACTTC
NA,TRBV4-1,NA,TRBJ2-7,CASSRLSPALGPSDEQYF,TGCGCCAGCAGCCGTCTCTCGCCGGCCCTGGGCCCCTCCGACGAGCAGTACTTC
TRBD1,TRBV6-1,NA,TRBJ1-4,CASSTGAEGWEKLFF,TGTGCCAGCAGTACAGGGGCCGAGGGTTGGGAAAAACTGTTTTTT
NA,TRBV29-1,NA,TRBJ2-1,CSVEDQILGQSSYNEQFF,TGCAGCGTTGAAGACCAGATCCTAGGACAGAGCTCCTACAATGAGCAGTTCTTC
NA,TRBV29-1,once,TRBJ2-7,CSVEGGGLSSYEQYF,TGCAGCGTTGAGGGTGGCGGGTTGAGCTCCTACGAGCAGTACTTC
NA,TRBV21-1,few,TRBJ2-2,CASSALGLITGELFF,TGTGCCAGCAGCGCCCTGGGACTTATCACCGGGGAGCTGTTTTTT
TRBD2,TRBV6-5,NA,TRBJ2-7,CASKTSGYEQYF,TGTGCCAGCAAGACTAGCGGCTACGAGCAGTACTTC